A single sample is the source of the 31 T cell receptor beta chains below, sequenced in a study of early T cells in non-severe SARS-CoV-2 infection. TCRdb re-called the 5' RACE reads with MiXCR, one entry per CDR3 protein. Of tens of thousands of distinct CDR3 sequences detected, about 10% appear once; the ten largest clones hold under 7.5%. Input material: whole blood. These receptors originate from an adult who was a healthcare worker with PCR-confirmed SARS-CoV-2 infection or an uninfected control (not recorded which).

With respect to this clonotype: One end of the junction fails to match germline, which may point to a read error. This chain links TRBV10-1 with TRBJ2-3; D unresolved. There are 15 residues in the CDR3. Germline assignment: CDR1 WNHNN and CDR2 SYGVQD (reference sequence). CDR3 DNA sequence: TGCGCCGGCAGTGGGTCAGGACCGTCCACAGATACGCAGTATTTT. Encoded protein: CAGSGSGPSTDTQYF.

This clonotype was seen ten or more times. The chain couples TRBV7-2 to TRBJ1-2; 7 bases line up with TRBD1. Per the germline V gene, CDR1 is SGHTA and CDR2 is FQGNSA. This CDR3 has 14 residues. V shed 2 bases, J shed 7 bases, and the junction held 7 bases outside the gene matches. CDR3 nucleotides: TGTGCCAGCAGCTTAATCCAGGGGGGGTCTGGCTACACCTTC. Translating it yields CASSLIQGGSGYTF.

V and J are TRBV10-3 and TRBJ2-2; D is ambiguous. CDR3 length: 13 amino acids. Germline-derived CDR1 and CDR2 are ENHRY and SYGVKD. V lost 10 bases and J 7 bases, leaving 16 bases between the germline ends. The CDR3 region is CATRGIMFGELFF. The DNA for the CDR3 is TGTGCCACGCGAGGTATTATGTTCGGGGAGCTGTTTTTT.

This clonotype came up many times. V is TRBV7-8 and J is TRBJ2-7, with D perhaps TRBD1 or TRBD2 (6 bases each). V was pared by 6 bases and J by 1 base, with 22 bases between. The germline V gene encodes CDR1 SGHVS and CDR2 FQNEAQ. This CDR3 is built from 17 residues. Here the CDR3 reads CASSPPRGTPHSYEQYF. DNA of the CDR3: TGTGCCAGCAGTCCCCCCCGCGGGACACCGCATTCCTACGAGCAGTACTTC.

Notes on this clonotype: A read error may be the cause here, since a much bigger clone is one base away. This chain uses TRBV4-3 with TRBJ1-2; 7 bases line up with TRBD1. CDR1 LGHNA and CDR2 YSLEER come from the germline V gene. This CDR3 contains 16 residues. The chain's CDR3 is CACSQMTGTTNYGYTF. The DNA of the CDR3 is TGCGCCTGCAGCCAGATGACAGGGACCACTAACTATGGCTACACCTTC.

This clonotype was counted only a few times. The gene calls are TRBV7-2 and TRBJ2-2, with D tentatively TRBD1 or TRBD2 (5 bases each). Germline V gives CDR1 SGHTA, CDR2 FQGNSA. V shed 5 bases and J shed 4 bases, with 14 bases lying between them. CDR3 length: 15 amino acids. Here the CDR3 DNA reads TGTGCCAGCAGCCGGGGCGCGAGTGGCACCGGGGAGCTGTTTTTT. Amino acids: CASSRGASGTGELFF.

This clonotype showed up just once. The V call is TRBV12-3 or TRBV12-4, the J call TRBJ1-1, with a tentative D call TRBD1 (5 bases). The CDR3 covers 14 residues. Trimming pared 4 bases from V and 4 bases from J, leaving 13 bases between. CDR3 nucleotides: TGTGCCAGCAGTTCGTATGACAGCGCCACTGAAGCTTTCTTT. It translates to CASSSYDSATEAFF.

CDR3 sequence (DNA): TGCGCCAGCAGCCGATCGGGGAGTTACATTCAGTACTTC. Translation: CASSRSGSYIQYF. The V gene is TRBV4-3, the J gene TRBJ2-4; tentatively, D is TRBD2 (5 bases). The CDR3 is 13 amino acids. Per the germline V gene, CDR1 is LGHNA and CDR2 is YSLEER. The V and J ends lost 4 bases and 8 bases respectively, with 12 bases between them.

This clonotype was observed a handful of times. The rearrangement joins TRBV28 to TRBJ2-2; D gene ambiguous. CDR1 and CDR2 from the germline V gene are MDHEN and SYDVKM. The CDR3 length is 12 residues. Trimming left V 7 bases short and J 9 bases short, with 12 bases between. DNA of the CDR3: TGTGCCAGCACCACGGTTGCGCGGGAGCTGTTTTTT. This gives the protein CASTTVARELFF.

The chain carries TRBV5-1 and TRBJ2-2; perhaps TRBD1 as D (6 bases). The V end lost 3 bases, the J end lost 4 bases, and 16 bases lay between the germline ends. The CDR3 sequence is 16 residues long. The germline V gene encodes CDR1 SGHRS and CDR2 YFSETQ. CDR3 region: CASSSLTGASTGELFF. The CDR3 bases are TGCGCCAGCAGCTCCTTGACAGGAGCAAGCACCGGGGAGCTGTTTTTT. The variable domain in full, with the rest retrieved from reference TRBV5-1 and TRBJ2-2, is KAGVTQTPRYLIKTRGQQVTLSCSPISGHRSVSWYQQTPGQGLQFLFEYFSETQRNKGNFPGRFSGRQFSNSRSEMNVSTLELGDSALYLCASSSLTGASTGELFFGEGSRLTVL.

The chain couples TRBV19 to TRBJ1-2; a weak D match, TRBD1 (6 bases). V was clipped by 5 bases and J by 6 bases, with 19 bases between them. CDR1 is LNHDA, CDR2 SQIVND, per germline (reference sequence). CDR3 length: 15 residues. This CDR3 reads CASSPHRQVGNGYTF. The CDR3 region has the DNA TGTGCCAGTAGTCCCCACCGACAGGTTGGAAATGGCTACACCTTC.

This clonotype has ten or more counts. Written as DNA, the CDR3 is TGCAGTGTGGTCCGGATTGGCGGTTCACCCCTCCACTTT. Its protein product is CSVVRIGGSPLHF. This sequence joins TRBV20-1 and TRBJ1-6; D remains unclear. Germline V lookup: CDR1 DFQATT, CDR2 SNEGSKA (reference sequence). This CDR3 has 13 residues. The V end lost 7 bases, the J end lost 9 bases, and 16 bases lay between the germline ends.

This clonotype has a handful of counts. J is TRBJ2-7 and V is TRBV27, with a weak D call TRBD1 (5 bases). The V and J ends lost 6 bases and 6 bases respectively, with 15 bases between them. The CDR3 has 13 amino acids. CDR1 is MNHEY and CDR2 is SMNVEV in the germline V gene (reference sequence). DNA of the CDR3: TGTGCCAGCAGGATGGCCAGGGCTGGCGAGCAGTACTTC. This encodes CASRMARAGEQYF.

This clonotype was seen many times. The chain couples TRBV6-6 to TRBJ2-6; D is ambiguous. Looked up from germline, CDR1 is MNHNY and CDR2 is SVGAGI (reference sequence). The CDR3 runs 16 residues. V lost 1 base and J 0 bases, leaving 7 bases between the germline ends. This CDR3 is CASSYLYSSGANVLTF. The CDR3, as DNA: TGTGCCAGCAGTTACTTATACTCCTCTGGGGCCAACGTCCTGACTTTC.

Ten or more counts support this clonotype. The chain joins TRBV20-1 to TRBJ2-4; D not certain. CDR3 length: 15 amino acids. Germline V gene data show CDR1 as DFQATT and CDR2 as SNEGSKA (reference sequence). V dropped 3 bases and J dropped 1 base, with 13 bases sitting between them. The CDR3 is CSASPLFGAKNIQYF. Written as DNA, the CDR3 is TGCAGTGCTAGTCCTTTGTTCGGGGCCAAAAACATTCAGTACTTC.

On this clonotype: The germline gene is not matched at one end of the junction; a read error may be the cause. V is TRBV11-2 and J is TRBJ2-7; no definite D call. This CDR3 contains 11 residues. Germline assignment: CDR1 SGHAT and CDR2 FQNNGV. This CDR3 is CASSAATTPRF. DNA for the CDR3: TGTGCCAGCAGCGCGGCTACCACCCCAAGGTTC. Looking up the rest from reference TRBV11-2 and TRBJ2-7 gives the full variable domain: EAGVAQSPRYKIIEKRQSVAFWCNPISGHATLYWYQQILGQGPKLLIQFQNNGVVDDSQLPKDRFSAERLKGVDSTLKIQPAKLEDSAVYLCASSAATTPRFGPGTRLTVT.

This clonotype was detected many times. V gene TRBV27 combines with J gene TRBJ2-2; D remains unclear. V shed 5 bases and J shed 0 bases, with 7 bases lying between them. CDR3 size: 14 residues. Germline-derived CDR1 and CDR2 are MNHEY and SMNVEV (reference sequence). DNA of the CDR3: TGTGCCAGCAGTAGGACCACGAACACCGGGGAGCTGTTTTTT. It yields the protein CASSRTTNTGELFF.

This clonotype was recorded a few times. The V call is TRBV20-1, the J call TRBJ2-3, with unresolved D. This CDR3 spans 14 amino acids. Germline V gives CDR1 DFQATT, CDR2 SNEGSKA (reference sequence). Trimming removed 0 bases at V and 1 base at J, with 8 bases between. For the CDR3, the DNA is TGCAGTGCTAGAGACCAGTGGGGCACAGATACGCAGTATTTT. Translated, it gives CSARDQWGTDTQYF.

This clonotype has ten or more counts. V usage is TRBV20-1 and J usage is TRBJ1-5, with 9 bases lining up with TRBD1. V was clipped by 0 bases and J by 4 bases; unmatched bases: 4. Germline CDR1 is DFQATT and CDR2 is SNEGSKA (reference sequence). The CDR3 has 15 amino acids. The CDR3 DNA sequence: TGCAGTGCTAGAGATGGACAGGGGATTAATCAGCCCCAGCATTTT. Translating it yields CSARDGQGINQPQHF.

This clonotype showed up many times. V and J are TRBV11-2 and TRBJ2-1; no reliable D call. The CDR3 totals 12 residues. Germline assignment: CDR1 SGHAT and CDR2 FQNNGV. V lost 2 bases, J lost 8 bases, and 7 bases lay in between. CDR3 DNA sequence: TGTGCCAGCAGCTTATCCAACGATGAGCAGTTCTTC. It codes for CASSLSNDEQFF.

The chain recombines TRBV12-3 or TRBV12-4 with TRBJ1-5; 11 bases fit TRBD1. The CDR3 loop spans 15 amino acids. With V trimmed by 6 bases and J by 5 bases, 6 bases remained unmatched. In DNA, the CDR3 is TGTGCCAGCAGCAAGGACAGGGGGCTTTATCAGCCCCAGCATTTT. Amino acid sequence: CASSKDRGLYQPQHF.

The chain uses TRBV20-1 and TRBJ2-1, with D unclear. Germline V gives CDR1 DFQATT, CDR2 SNEGSKA (reference sequence). The CDR3 has 14 amino acids. V lost 4 bases and J lost 6, with 16 bases in between. The CDR3 DNA reads TGCAGTGCTAAGTCAGCGAGACTCCTCAATGAGCAGTTCTTC. It is translated as CSAKSARLLNEQFF.

This clonotype has ten or more counts. The rearrangement links TRBV25-1 to TRBJ1-1; the D gene is possibly TRBD1 (6 bases). Trimming cost V 2 bases and J 3 bases, with 19 bases left between them. This CDR3 region has 17 residues. CDR1 MGHDK and CDR2 SYGVNS come from the germline V gene. The CDR3 coding sequence is TGTGCCAGCAGTGAAGGTAGGGGGGGACCATGGGACACTGAAGCTTTCTTT. Translation gives CASSEGRGGPWDTEAFF.

This clonotype has more than one count but fewer than ten. The rearrangement links TRBV2 to TRBJ1-2; D ambiguous. Trimming pared 6 bases from V and 8 bases from J, leaving 10 bases between. Looked up from germline, CDR1 is SNHLY and CDR2 is FYNNEI. The CDR3 has 11 residues. The DNA of the CDR3 is TGTGCCAGCAGCGAACTTTTGGGCTACACCTTC. Translating gives CASSELLGYTF.

This clonotype was observed many times. The chain uses TRBV7-3 and TRBJ2-1; the match to TRBD2 covers 7 bases. The CDR3 contains 16 residues. V lost 6 bases and J lost 4; bases outside the gene matches: 12. From germline, CDR1 is SGHTA and CDR2 FQGTGA. CDR3 DNA sequence: TGTGCCAGCAGGAAACCGAGAAGCGGGGAATACAATGAGCAGTTCTTC. Translation gives CASRKPRSGEYNEQFF.

This clonotype was detected ten times or more. The chain carries TRBV11-1 and TRBJ1-1, with TRBD1 as a possible D gene (5 bases). This CDR3 has 15 amino acids. The V gene lost 5 bases and the J gene lost 7 bases, with 20 bases spanning the gap. The V gene's germline CDR1 is SGHAT and CDR2 FQDESV (reference sequence). The chain's CDR3 is CASSLGVGALFEAFF. The CDR3 DNA reads TGTGCCAGCAGCCTTGGGGTTGGGGCCCTGTTTGAAGCTTTCTTT.

This clonotype was observed a handful of times. This sequence joins TRBV30 and TRBJ1-2; a possible D gene is TRBD1 (5 bases). V lost 0 bases and J 6 bases, leaving 11 bases between the germline ends. The CDR3 loop spans 13 amino acids. Germline CDR1 and CDR2: GTSNPN and SVGIG (reference sequence). The CDR3 region has the DNA TGTGCCTGGAGTGTAGTGGGGCTGGATGGCTACACCTTC. This encodes CAWSVVGLDGYTF.

This clonotype was seen at least ten times. This chain links TRBV11-2 with TRBJ2-1; a possible D gene is TRBD2 (6 bases). The ends were cut back, 3 bases at V and 8 bases at J, with 20 bases in the middle. The germline V gene has CDR1 SGHAT and CDR2 FQNNGV. The CDR3 extends over 16 amino acids. The CDR3 sequence is CASSFPLTGEGYEQFF. CDR3 sequence (DNA): TGTGCCAGCAGCTTCCCTTTGACGGGGGAAGGGTATGAGCAGTTCTTC. Variable domain in full (rest from reference TRBV11-2 and TRBJ2-1): EAGVAQSPRYKIIEKRQSVAFWCNPISGHATLYWYQQILGQGPKLLIQFQNNGVVDDSQLPKDRFSAERLKGVDSTLKIQPAKLEDSAVYLCASSFPLTGEGYEQFFGPGTRLTVL.

This clonotype has a count of ten or more. The chain is built from TRBV5-1 and TRBJ2-1; no reliable D call. Germline V gene lookup returns CDR1 SGHRS and CDR2 YFSETQ. The CDR3 is made up of 16 amino acids. The V end lost 6 bases, the J end lost 0 bases, and 16 bases lay between the germline ends. CDR3 region: CASTSVIRSSYNEQFF. The CDR3 coding sequence is TGCGCCAGCACCTCAGTGATCCGCAGCTCCTACAATGAGCAGTTCTTC.

At least ten counts were recorded for this clonotype. This rearrangement joins TRBV6-1 to TRBJ2-5, with D unclear. The CDR3 has 14 residues. Germline values: CDR1 MNHNS, CDR2 SASEGT. Trimming shortened V by 2 bases and J by 2 bases, and 9 bases separated the two germline ends. The CDR3 is CASSESGGQETQYF. Written as DNA, the CDR3 is TGTGCCAGCAGTGAATCAGGCGGACAAGAGACCCAGTACTTC.

The rearrangement links TRBV25-1 to TRBJ2-3; 10 nucleotides match TRBD2. With 1 base clipped from V and 5 bases from J, the junction kept 9 bases outside the gene matches. The germline CDR1 and CDR2 sequences are MGHDK and SYGVNS. The CDR3 extends over 17 amino acids. In DNA form, the CDR3 reads TGTGCCAGCAGTGAATTTGGGCTAGCGGGAGCTCGAGATACGCAGTATTTT. This codes for CASSEFGLAGARDTQYF.